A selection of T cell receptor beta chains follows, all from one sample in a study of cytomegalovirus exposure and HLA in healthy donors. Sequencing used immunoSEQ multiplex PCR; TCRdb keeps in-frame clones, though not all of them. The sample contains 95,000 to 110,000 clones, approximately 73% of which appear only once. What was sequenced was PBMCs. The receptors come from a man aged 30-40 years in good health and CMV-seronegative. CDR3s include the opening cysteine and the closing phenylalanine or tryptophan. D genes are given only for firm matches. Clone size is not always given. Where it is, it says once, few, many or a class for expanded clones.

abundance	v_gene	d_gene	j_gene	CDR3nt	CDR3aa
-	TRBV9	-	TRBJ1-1	TGTGCCAGCAGCGTAGTGCGGGGGACTGAAGCTTTCTTT	CASSVVRGTEAFF
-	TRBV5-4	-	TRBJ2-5	TGTGCCAGCAGTTTGGGTGGGGCAGGGCAGACCCAGTACTTC	CASSLGGAGQTQYF
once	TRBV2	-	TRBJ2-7	TGTGCCAGCAGTGAATGGGACATAGCCTACGAGCAGTACTTC	CASSEWDIAYEQYF
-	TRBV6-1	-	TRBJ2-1	TGTGCCACCAGGACAAGTAAAAATGAGCAGTTCTTC	CATRTSKNEQFF
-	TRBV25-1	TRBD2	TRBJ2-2	TGTGCCAGCAGTGGGGGACTAGTAAACACCGGGGAGCTGTTTTTT	CASSGGLVNTGELFF
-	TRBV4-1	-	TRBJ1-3	TGCGCCAGCAGCGCAAGAGACACCATATATTTT	CASSARDTIYF
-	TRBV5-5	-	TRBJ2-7	TGTGCCAGCAGCCCATGGGCTAGCGCGAGCTCCTACGAGCAGTACTTC	CASSPWASASSYEQYF
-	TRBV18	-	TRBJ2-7	TGTGCCAGCTCAAGCATTCACGACAGCTCCTACGAGCAGTACTTC	CASSSIHDSSYEQYF
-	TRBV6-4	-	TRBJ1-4	TGTGCCAGCAGGAACCCCCGGGGGGAACTGTTTTTT	CASRNPRGELFF
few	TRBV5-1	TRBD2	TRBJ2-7	TGCGCCAGCAGCGGGGTAGCGGGAGGGCCGGGGGAGCAGTACTTC	CASSGVAGGPGEQYF
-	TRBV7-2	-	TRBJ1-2	TGTGCCAGCAGCTTGGCGGGCGAAGTGGGGGGCTACACCTTC	CASSLAGEVGGYTF
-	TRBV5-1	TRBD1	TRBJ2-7	TGCGCCAGCAGCCCACGCCGGGACAGGGCCTCCTACGAGCAGTACTTC	CASSPRRDRASYEQYF
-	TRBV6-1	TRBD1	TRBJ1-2	TGTGCCACGGGACAGGAGCGGTTTTATGGCTACACCTTC	CATGQERFYGYTF
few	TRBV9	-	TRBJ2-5	TGTGCCAGCAGCCCACACCCCCATCAAGAGGCCCAGTACTTC	CASSPHPHQEAQYF
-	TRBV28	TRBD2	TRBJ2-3	TGTGCCAGCAGTGTCGGGACTAGCGGGGGGAAGCAGTATTTT	CASSVGTSGGKQYF
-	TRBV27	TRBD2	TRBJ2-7	TGTGCCAGCAGGCGGGGTAGCGGGAGTACGAGGGGCGAGCAGTACTTC	CASRRGSGSTRGEQYF
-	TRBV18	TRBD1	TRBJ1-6	TGTGCCAGCTCACCCCGGACAGGAGCCGACTATAATTCACCCCTCCACTTT	CASSPRTGADYNSPLHF
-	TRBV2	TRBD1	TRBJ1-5	TGTGCCAGCAGTTTTCAACAGGGGACCCTCGGACGCAATCAGCCCCAGCATTTT	CASSFQQGTLGRNQPQHF
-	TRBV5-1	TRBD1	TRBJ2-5	TGCGCCAGCAGCTTGCGAGGGGGCTCGTACCAAGAGACCCAGTACTTC	CASSLRGGSYQETQYF
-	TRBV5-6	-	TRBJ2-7	TGTGCCAGCAGTGGCGGCCCCGGCAGAACCTACGAGCAGTACTTC	CASSGGPGRTYEQYF
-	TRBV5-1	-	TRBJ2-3	TGCGCCAGCAGCTCTGCAGGGGAGGGCTCAGATACGCAGTATTTT	CASSSAGEGSDTQYF
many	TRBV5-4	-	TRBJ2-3	TGTGCCAGCAGCTTGGTATCGGGGTACACAGATACGCAGTATTTT	CASSLVSGYTDTQYF
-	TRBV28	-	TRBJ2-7	TGTGCCAGCAGCACCGGACAGTCCTACGAGCAGTACTTC	CASSTGQSYEQYF
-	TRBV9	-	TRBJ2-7	TGTGCCAGCAGCGTAGACAGGACCTCCTACGAGCAGTACTTC	CASSVDRTSYEQYF
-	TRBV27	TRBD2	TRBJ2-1	TGTGCCAGCAGTTTCGGTACTAGCGGGAGAGAGCAGTTCTTC	CASSFGTSGREQFF
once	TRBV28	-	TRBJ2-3	TGTGCCAGCAGTTCAAAGACAGGCCCAACTGGCACAGATACGCAGTATTTT	CASSSKTGPTGTDTQYF
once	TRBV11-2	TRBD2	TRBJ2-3	TGTGCCAGCAGCTCCACTAGCGGGAGGGCCATAGATACGCAGTATTTT	CASSSTSGRAIDTQYF
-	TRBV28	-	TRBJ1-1	TGTGCCAGCAGCCCGGAGGGGAGTGGAAACACTGAAGCTTTCTTT	CASSPEGSGNTEAFF
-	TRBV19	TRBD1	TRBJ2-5	TGTGCCACCTCGCAGGGGGCTGGGGAGACCCAGTACTTC	CATSQGAGETQYF
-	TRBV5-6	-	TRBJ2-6	TGTGCCAGCTGTAAAATCTCTGGGGCCAACGTCCTGACTTTC	CASCKISGANVLTF
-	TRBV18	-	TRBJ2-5	TGTGCCAGCTCACCTCCGGGTACGAGCCAAGAGACCCAGTACTTC	CASSPPGTSQETQYF
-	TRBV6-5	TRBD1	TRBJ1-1	TGTGCCAGCAGTCGACAGGGGGGGACTGAAGCTGTCTTT	CASSRQGGTEAVF
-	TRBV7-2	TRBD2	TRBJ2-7	TGTGCCAGCAGCATCTACGCGGGGGGCAGCTCCTACGAGCAGTACTTC	CASSIYAGGSSYEQYF
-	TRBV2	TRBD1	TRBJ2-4	TGTGCCAGCAGGACCGACAGGGCCCTAGCCAAAAACATTCAGTACTTC	CASRTDRALAKNIQYF
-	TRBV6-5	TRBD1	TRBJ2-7	TGTGCCAGCAGTTACGACAGGGATTCCTACGAGCAGTACTTC	CASSYDRDSYEQYF
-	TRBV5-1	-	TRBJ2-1	TGCGCCAGCAGCTTCTCTTTTCGGAGTGGCGGGGTCCTTAATGAGCAGTTCTTC	CASSFSFRSGGVLNEQFF
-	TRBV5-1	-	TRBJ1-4	TGCGCCAGCAGCTTGGCCGGGGGGGCGATGAATGAAAAACTGTTTTTT	CASSLAGGAMNEKLFF
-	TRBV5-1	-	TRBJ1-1	TGCGCCAGCAGCTTGGCCGGAGGGCAGTCGAACACTGAAGCTTTCTTT	CASSLAGGQSNTEAFF
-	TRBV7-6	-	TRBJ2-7	TGTGCCAGCAGCTTAGCAGGGGGGGGCTACGAGCAGTACTTC	CASSLAGGGYEQYF
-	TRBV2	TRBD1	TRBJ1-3	TGTGCCAGTTTGGGACAGGGACGAAACACCATATATTTT	CASLGQGRNTIYF
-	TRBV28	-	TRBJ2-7	TGTGCCAGCACGGACAGATCCTACGAGCAGTACTTC	CASTDRSYEQYF